The following is a T cell receptor beta chain sequence with its context. Its antigen specificity is not known. No clone much larger than this one lies a single base away; base qualities are absent. This sample also contains other DNA sequences that code for the same CDR3. TCRbeta CDR3 regions were amplified from genomic DNA by means of the immunoSEQ Assay, a bias-controlled multiplex PCR. On the authors' methods: Nucleated cell counts per sample were estimated from amplification of reference gene primers within the assay. To quantify the absolute abundance of each unique TCRbeta CDR3 rearrangement, sequence reads were collapsed and filtered. Productive Simpson clonality was computed per sample as the square root of Simpson's diversity index over productive rearrangements. Here the immuneACCESS table is served through TCRdb, limited to in-frame sequences with V and J called. Missing clones are a known gap in these copies; in checked studies unresolved V genes cover under half, and the rest lacks a known reason. That table gives V, J and clone size, and the DNA gave D and trimming. The sample table records some 150,000 clones; 75% to 80% of these occur just once. The ten largest make up around 3% of the sample.

This specimen belongs to a study of blood T cell repertoires in COVID-19 (dated by TCRdb to the early 2020s). Background on the whole study: Samples from collaborators originated in the United States, Italy and Spain and spanned both the acute and convalescent phases of COVID-19. The prospective study material was composed of cDNA or gDNA derived from T cells, B-cell-depleted T cells, or PBMCs. The dataset comprised deeply sampled blood TCRbeta repertoires from subjects exposed to, actively infected with, or recovered from COVID-19. Where available, HLA class I and class II types were taken from metadata supplied by the sample provider and were not determined by assay-based typing. The samples were drawn from two sources: the first 160 participants of the ongoing ImmuneRACE study, and approximately 1,300 subjects contributed by 6 global collaborators. A freely available public database, intended as a resource for researchers studying the immune response to SARS-CoV-2, is where the repertoires were released. Nearly every sample came with metadata listing a de-identified subject ID, COVID-19 status, age in years and sex.

The germline V gene yields SGHTA for CDR1 and FQGNSA for CDR2. The germline V and J ends show losses of 3 bases and 1 base respectively, and no gene match explains 6 bases of the junction. The CDR3 measures 16 amino acids from cysteine to phenylalanine. Just CDR3 DNA is preserved here, 48 bases in frame from base 1. Participants in the prospective study were aged roughly 18 to 100 years, lived in 20 to 30 United States geographic areas, and enrolled through a virtual design. To assign participants to cohorts, the prospective study relied on clinical history that participants themselves reported in a screening survey and a study questionnaire. Recovered participants in ImmuneRACE Cohort 3 were defined as having two consecutive negative NP/OP PCR tests, clearance from a healthcare professional, or resolution of symptoms. Each participant in the prospective study had whole blood, serum and a nasopharyngeal or oropharyngeal swab collected by mobile phlebotomists. Participants in the prospective study had the option to provide additional blood draws and questionnaires over an approximately 2-month period. Blood samples from the prospective study were shipped frozen or at room temperature prior to DNA extraction.

Summary of the overall study and its limitations: The quantity of clinical and demographic metadata differed by source and by participant and was supplied without curation.

In this chain, TRBV7-2 is recombined with TRBJ2-1, with TRBD2 identical over 7 junction bases. The material sequenced was PBMCs or T cells enriched from blood (not recorded which). This receptor was taken from a woman in her forties or fifties who had recovered from COVID-19. The CDR3 sequence is CASSLGAGRSYNEQFF. The sequenced DNA: TGTGCCAGCAGCTTGGGAGCGGGGAGGTCCTACAATGAGCAGTTCTTC. Joined to the reference TRBV7-2 and TRBJ2-1 proteins, this CDR3 gives the full variable domain: GAGVSQSPSNKVTEKGKDVELRCDPISGHTALYWYRQSLGQGLEFLIYFQGNSAPDKSGLPSDRFSAERTGGSVSTLTIQRTQQEDSAVYLCASSLGAGRSYNEQFFGPGTRLTVL.